This T cell receptor beta chain was found in a study of T cell responses to AZD1222 COVID-19 vaccine. Study-wide results and caveats: Seropositivity was recorded at baseline in only a handful of AZD1222 recipients.

Repertoires were generated with immunoSEQ multiplex PCR, while TCRdb's copy carries only in-frame clones and drops some. The sample consists of more than 95,000 clones, 85% to 90% of them appearing once. This clone was seen just once. Its antigen is not identified. The sequenced sample was peripheral blood, obtained 28 days after the second AZD1222 dose. This TCR derives from an adult who received the AZD1222 COVID-19 vaccine.

The CDR3 protein is CASSPPMGQPNQPQHF. CDR3 coding DNA: TGTGCCAGCTCACCACCGATGGGGCAGCCTAATCAGCCCCAGCATTTT. V is TRBV18 and J is TRBJ1-5; TRBD1 might be the D (5 bases). Trimming removed 0 bases at V and 4 bases at J, with 13 bases between. This CDR3 contains 16 residues. From germline, CDR1 is KGHSH and CDR2 LQKENI.